The TCR beta chain described here comes from a study of T cell repertoires in cytomegalovirus infection. Study information: Indications of both CMV infection and matching HLA type were provided by public TCR beta signatures.

TCRdb re-called the reads with MiXCR, one entry per CDR3 protein. The sample includes under 200,000 distinct CDR3 sequences, roughly 9% of them seen just once. Germline V CDR1 and CDR2: SGHVS, FNYEAQ. After removal of 5 bases from V and 0 bases from J, the junction contained 8 bases not matched to a gene. The CDR3 extends over 16 amino acids. This clonotype showed up just a few times. The TCR originated in a human donor in good health (CMV status not recorded). Some clones in this sample may be carry-over from other donors' samples. The rearrangement uses TRBV7-6 and TRBJ2-5; 8 nucleotides line up with TRBD1. The sequencing input was PBMCs. The CDR3 loop reads CASSGTGGRNQETQYF. CDR3 nucleotides: TGTGCCAGCAGCGGAACAGGGGGACGAAACCAAGAGACCCAGTACTTC.